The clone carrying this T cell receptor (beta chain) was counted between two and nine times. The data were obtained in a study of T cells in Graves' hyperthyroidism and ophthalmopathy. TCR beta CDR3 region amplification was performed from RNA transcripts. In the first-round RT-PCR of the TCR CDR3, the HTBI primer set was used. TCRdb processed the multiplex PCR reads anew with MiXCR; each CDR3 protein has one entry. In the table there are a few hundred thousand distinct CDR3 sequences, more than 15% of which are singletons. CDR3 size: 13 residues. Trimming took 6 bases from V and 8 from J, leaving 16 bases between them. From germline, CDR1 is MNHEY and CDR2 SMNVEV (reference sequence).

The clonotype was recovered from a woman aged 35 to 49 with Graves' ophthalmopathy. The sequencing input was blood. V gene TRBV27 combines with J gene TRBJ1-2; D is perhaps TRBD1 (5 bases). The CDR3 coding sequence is TGTGCCAGCAGGACCGGCAGGGATCGGGGCTACACCTTC. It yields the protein CASRTGRDRGYTF.